This T cell receptor (beta chain) was sequenced in a study of blood T cell repertoires in COVID-19. Background on the study: Some COVID-19 samples were acute and others convalescent; all came from the United States, Italy and Spain. PBMCs, B-cell-depleted T cells, or T cells provided the cDNA or gDNA that made up the material.

V lost 8 bases and J lost 0, with 26 bases in between. This CDR3 is 19 amino acids long. Study processing details: Using reference gene primer amplification, nucleated cell counts were estimated. The assay was immunoSEQ multiplex PCR, and TCRdb's table has in-frame clones only and misses some. The V and J calls and clone size were taken over from that table, and D and trimming were inferred from the DNA. The sample holds about 15,000 clones, under 85% seen once. The TCR sequence derives from a man between 70 and 80 years old with active or convalescent COVID-19. Source material: peripheral blood. This sequence joins TRBV23-1 and TRBJ2-4; tentatively, D is TRBD1 (7 bases). TRBV23-1 is assigned to the ORF class and has an uncertain function. The CDR3 DNA sequence: TGCGCCAGCGTACGGGATTGCAGGGGGGAGATTTTAGCCAAAAACATTCAGTACTTC. Protein product: CASVRDCRGEILAKNIQYF.